This T cell receptor (beta chain) was recovered during a study of blood T cell repertoires in COVID-19. Study context: The United States, Italy and Spain provided the acute and convalescent COVID-19 samples.

Original analysis: Reference gene primer amplification in the assay estimated nucleated cell counts. TCRdb keeps only in-frame clones here, not all; method: immunoSEQ multiplex PCR. V and J calls and clone size are as listed in that table; D and trimming were resolved from the DNA. The sample includes around 200,000 clones, 90% of them seen just once. CDR1 and CDR2 from the germline V gene are SQVTM and ANQGSEA. The CDR3 runs 13 residues. Trimming shortened V by 7 bases and J by 0 bases, and 12 bases separated the two germline ends. The rearrangement uses TRBV29-1 and TRBJ1-1; tentative D call: TRBD1 (5 bases). The sequenced sample consisted of peripheral blood. The receptor comes from a man aged 50 to 60 with acute or convalescent COVID-19. The CDR3 reads CSGRVGVNTEAFF. Here the CDR3 DNA reads TGCAGCGGTCGGGTAGGGGTGAACACTGAAGCTTTCTTT.